A single sample gave rise to the 17 T cell receptor beta chains below, sequenced in a study of long-term antiretroviral therapy in people with HIV. Sequencing relied on immunoSEQ assay v3.0, run at survey level. Only in-frame clones appear in the TCRdb table, and some are missing; sequencing was by immunoSEQ multiplex PCR. The sample has about 28,000 clones, approximately 90% seen once. The sequenced sample was unsorted PBMCs, obtained 3.2 years before starting antiretroviral therapy. The receptors derive from a man between 50 and 59 years old with HIV.

This chain connects TRBV5-4 to TRBJ2-3, with D maybe TRBD1 (5 bases). CDR1 and CDR2 (germline): SGHNT, YYREEE (reference sequence). Trimming removed 4 bases from V and 2 bases from J, with 8 bases in between. The CDR3 length is 13 residues. This chain's CDR3 is CASSPTATDTQYF. CDR3 nucleotides: TGTGCCAGCAGCCCGACAGCCACAGATACGCAGTATTTT.

The gene calls are TRBV10-3 and TRBJ2-2; 11 nucleotides line up with TRBD2. The CDR3 length is 18 residues. CDR1 and CDR2 from the germline V gene are ENHRY and SYGVKD. The J segment lost 1 base and the V segment lost 6 bases, leaving 10 bases of the junction unmatched. The CDR3 DNA reads TGTGCCATCAGGCCGGGACTAGCGGAGGGACTGAACACCGGGGAGCTGTTTTTT. This sequence encodes CAIRPGLAEGLNTGELFF.

This rearrangement joins TRBV18 to TRBJ2-3; 7 bases match TRBD1. The CDR3 sequence is 14 residues long. Germline loops: CDR1 KGHSH, CDR2 LQKENI. The V and J ends lost 3 bases and 4 bases, in that order; junction bases with no gene match: 4. The CDR3: CASSPGQVPDTQYF. CDR3 nucleotide sequence: TGTGCCAGCTCACCCGGACAGGTTCCAGATACGCAGTATTTT.

This chain links TRBV11-2 with TRBJ2-3, with D uncertain. The ends were cut back, 1 base at V and 1 base at J, with 12 bases in the middle. CDR1 is SGHAT, CDR2 FQNNGV, per germline. The CDR3 contains 16 residues. CDR3 residues: CASSLVPYLGTDTQYF. In DNA form, the CDR3 reads TGTGCCAGCAGCTTAGTGCCCTATCTTGGCACAGATACGCAGTATTTT.

V gene TRBV6-5 combines with J gene TRBJ2-2; tentatively, D is TRBD2 (5 bases). This CDR3 has 13 residues. Germline-derived CDR1 and CDR2 are MNHEY and SVGAGI. The V and J ends lost 3 bases and 8 bases respectively, with 10 bases between them. The DNA of the CDR3 is TGTGCCAGCAGTTATGGCCGAGGGGGGGAGCTGTTTTTT. This sequence encodes CASSYGRGGELFF.

The V gene is TRBV5-4, the J gene TRBJ1-4; possible D gene TRBD1, 5 bases. Germline CDR1 reads SGHNT; CDR2 reads YYREEE (reference sequence). The CDR3 spans 15 residues. Trimming took off 4 bases at V and 5 bases at J, with 15 bases between the two ends. CDR3 coding DNA: TGTGCCAGCAGCGTCGCCGGGACGAGAAATGAAAAACTGTTTTTT. Translating it yields CASSVAGTRNEKLFF.

V and J are TRBV28 and TRBJ1-2, with D uncertain. The V end was cut by 8 bases, the J end by 3 bases, with 13 bases between. This CDR3 has 13 amino acids. Germline V CDR1 and CDR2: MDHEN, SYDVKM. The CDR3 spells CASLNRQDYGYTF. For the CDR3, the DNA is TGTGCCAGCCTGAATAGGCAGGACTATGGCTACACCTTC.

The chain recombines TRBV5-4 with TRBJ1-4, with D uncertain. Deletions cut 5 bases from V and 0 bases from J, with 8 bases between. This CDR3 comprises 14 residues. The germline V gene encodes CDR1 SGHNT and CDR2 YYREEE (reference sequence). CDR3 sequence reads: CASRDSSTNEKLFF. The CDR3 nucleotides read TGTGCCAGCAGGGACTCTTCAACTAATGAAAAACTGTTTTTT.

DNA of the CDR3: TGTGCCAGCAGTTTACAGGGGCCTAACTATGGCTACACCTTC. Protein: CASSLQGPNYGYTF. This chain connects TRBV2 to TRBJ1-2; TRBD1 agrees at 7 bases. The V and J ends lost 5 bases and 0 bases, in that order; junction bases with no gene match: 3. Germline CDR1 is SNHLY and CDR2 is FYNNEI. CDR3 length: 14 amino acids.

This clone was observed a few times. V gene TRBV5-1 combines with J gene TRBJ1-1, with 7 bases fitting TRBD1. This CDR3 has 13 amino acids. J lost 8 bases, V lost 6 bases, and 10 bases had no gene match. Germline V CDR1 and CDR2: SGHRS, YFSETQ. Here the CDR3 DNA reads TGCGCCAGCACGATATTGGGACAGACCGAAGCTTTCTTT. Protein sequence: CASTILGQTEAFF. Drawing the rest from reference TRBV5-1 and TRBJ1-1, the complete variable domain is KAGVTQTPRYLIKTRGQQVTLSCSPISGHRSVSWYQQTPGQGLQFLFEYFSETQRNKGNFPGRFSGRQFSNSRSEMNVSTLELGDSALYLCASTILGQTEAFFGQGTRLTVV.

The J gene is TRBJ2-5, the V gene TRBV5-1, with D possibly TRBD2 on 6 matching bases. The V end lost 4 bases, the J end lost 4 bases, and 11 bases lay between the germline ends. The CDR3 spans 13 residues. Germline V gene lookup returns CDR1 SGHRS and CDR2 YFSETQ. The CDR3 coding sequence is TGCGCCAGCAGCCCCGGCGGGGCAGAGACCCAGTACTTC. Translating gives CASSPGGAETQYF. The full variable domain, completed using reference TRBV5-1 and TRBJ2-5, is KAGVTQTPRYLIKTRGQQVTLSCSPISGHRSVSWYQQTPGQGLQFLFEYFSETQRNKGNFPGRFSGRQFSNSRSEMNVSTLELGDSALYLCASSPGGAETQYFGPGTRLLVL.

The chain is built from TRBV4-3 and TRBJ1-6; D ambiguous. V was clipped by 1 base and J by 0 bases, with 7 bases between them. The CDR3 has 16 residues. Per the germline V gene, CDR1 is LGHNA and CDR2 is YSLEER. CDR3 coding DNA: TGCGCCAGCAGCCAAGGCCCGAGCTCCTATAATTCACCCCTCCACTTT. Its translation: CASSQGPSSYNSPLHF.

The chain is built from TRBV9 and TRBJ1-4; D might be TRBD1 (5 bases). The V gene's germline CDR1 is SGDLS and CDR2 YYNGEE. CDR3 length equals 14 residues. V lost 1 base, J lost 6 bases, and 10 bases lay in between. Here the CDR3 reads CASSVMSRDEKLFF. CDR3 coding DNA: TGTGCCAGCAGCGTAATGTCCAGGGATGAAAAACTGTTTTTT. Supplemented by reference TRBV9 and TRBJ1-4, the full variable domain reads DSGVTQTPKHLITATGQRVTLRCSPRSGDLSVYWYQQSLDQGLQFLIQYYNGEERAKGNILERFSAQQFPDLHSELNLSSLELGDSALYFCASSVMSRDEKLFFGSGTQLSVL.

V gene TRBV14 combines with J gene TRBJ2-7, with TRBD2 as a possible D gene (5 bases). Germline CDR1 reads SGHDN; CDR2 reads FVKESK. This CDR3 has 16 residues. Trimming stripped 2 bases from V and 2 bases from J, with 16 bases between. The CDR3 bases are TGTGCCAGCAGCCAATCGGACTCTTATCCTCCCTACGAGCAGTACTTC. Translated: CASSQSDSYPPYEQYF.

V and J are TRBV9 and TRBJ2-1; D perhaps matches TRBD2 (5 bases). Germline CDR1 SGDLS, CDR2 YYNGEE. This CDR3 contains 15 residues. Trimming stripped 0 bases from V and 5 bases from J, with 12 bases between. In nucleotides, the CDR3 is TGTGCCAGCAGCGTAGAGGTGGGAGACCACAATGAGCAGTTCTTC. This encodes CASSVEVGDHNEQFF.

The chain links TRBV7-9 to TRBJ2-7, with D maybe TRBD2 (6 bases). The germline V and J ends were trimmed by 5 bases and 0 bases, with 11 bases remaining between them. Germline CDR1 reads SEHNR; CDR2 reads FQNEAQ (reference sequence). The CDR3 contains 14 residues. For the CDR3, the DNA is TGTGCCAGCAGCCCCGGGACTTCCTCCTACGAGCAGTACTTC. Its protein product is CASSPGTSSYEQYF.

The chain joins TRBV5-4 to TRBJ2-5, with D possibly being TRBD1 or TRBD2 (6 bases each). Germline V CDR1 and CDR2: SGHNT, YYREEE (reference sequence). The CDR3 spans 15 residues. V was clipped by 4 bases and J by 4 bases, with 17 bases between them. CDR3 sequence reads: CASSQEGGVGETQYF. In nucleotides, the CDR3 is TGTGCCAGCAGCCAAGAGGGGGGTGTGGGAGAGACCCAGTACTTC.